This passage covers 30 T cell receptor beta chains from one sample sequenced in a study of naive and memory T cell subsets. Amplification of ligated cDNA took four PCR rounds with SP2 and nested alpha and beta constant primers. TCRdb re-analysed the 5' RACE reads in MiXCR, keeping a single row per CDR3 protein. Here the sample spans about 56,000 distinct CDR3 sequences, around 8% being singletons. An oligonucleotide containing a UMI was ligated to the 3' end of TCR cDNA. These receptors all stem from a female donor in good health.

There are many counts of this clonotype. This chain connects TRBV6-5 to TRBJ2-6; no definite D call. The CDR3 has 16 residues. In germline, CDR1 is MNHEY, CDR2 SVGAGI. V was shortened by 7 bases and J by 0 bases, with 13 bases between the two germline ends. The CDR3 spells CASTVTPRSGANVLTF. In DNA form, the CDR3 reads TGTGCCAGCACGGTGACCCCGCGCTCTGGGGCCAACGTCCTGACTTTC.

In its sample, this clonotype was seen many times. The V call is TRBV20-1, the J call TRBJ1-1; D is ambiguous. The V end was cut by 0 bases, the J end by 4 bases, with 18 bases between. The germline V gene has CDR1 DFQATT and CDR2 SNEGSKA (reference sequence). This CDR3 is 16 amino acids long. This CDR3 is CSARDLLGSRITEAFF. The CDR3 DNA is TGCAGTGCTAGAGATCTCCTCGGGAGTCGGATCACTGAAGCTTTCTTT.

At least ten counts were recorded for this clonotype. The V gene is TRBV27, the J gene TRBJ1-6; 7 positions agree with TRBD1. V gave up 5 bases and J gave up 9 bases; unmatched junction bases: 10. The germline CDR1 and CDR2 sequences are MNHEY and SMNVEV (reference sequence). The CDR3 length is 15 residues. DNA of the CDR3: TGTGCCAGCAGTGGGGCCGGGACAGCTTCTTCACCCCTCCACTTT. This codes for CASSGAGTASSPLHF.

This clonotype was recorded at least ten times. V and J are TRBV27 and TRBJ2-2, with a weak D call TRBD1 (5 bases). Trimming removed 2 bases from V and 9 bases from J, with 10 bases in between. The germline CDR1 and CDR2 sequences are MNHEY and SMNVEV (reference sequence). The CDR3 contains 13 residues. DNA for the CDR3: TGTGCCAGCAGTTTAAGGGGCCTGAGGGAGCTGTTTTTT. This codes for CASSLRGLRELFF.

The chain combines TRBV12-3 or TRBV12-4 with TRBJ2-3; 8 positions agree with TRBD1. The CDR3 is made up of 13 amino acids. The V segment lost 7 bases and the J segment 2 bases; nucleotides outside the gene matches: 2. CDR3 nucleotides: TGTGCCAGCAAGACAGGGGACACAGATACGCAGTATTTT. Encoded protein: CASKTGDTDTQYF.

The rearrangement uses TRBV6-2 or TRBV6-3 and TRBJ1-5, with D uncertain. The CDR3 totals 15 residues. Germline CDR1 reads MNHEY; CDR2 reads SVGEGT. With 10 bases removed from V and 0 bases from J, the gap between germline ends came to 16 bases. This CDR3 reads CATARRFYSNQPQHF. The CDR3, as DNA: TGTGCCACCGCCCGACGGTTTTATAGCAATCAGCCCCAGCATTTT.

As to this clonotype: A read error is possible here, since a much larger clone lies one base away. The chain carries TRBV4-3 and TRBJ2-1; 9 bases match TRBD1. The CDR3 is made up of 17 amino acids. Germline V gene lookup returns CDR1 LGHNA and CDR2 YSLEER. J was trimmed by 3 bases and V by 0 bases; bases with no gene match: 6. The DNA for the CDR3 is TGCGCCAGCAGCCAAGATCATGACAGGGGGAGCTACAATGAGCAGTTCTTC. Translated, it gives CASSQDHDRGSYNEQFF.

This clonotype was seen a few times. V usage is TRBV5-1 and J usage is TRBJ2-3; 8 nucleotides agree with TRBD1. V trimming: 2 bases; J trimming: 0 bases; junction bases outside the gene matches: 5. CDR1 is SGHRS, CDR2 YFSETQ, per germline. CDR3 size: 16 residues. The CDR3 coding sequence is TGCGCCAGCAGCTTATTTCAGGGGGCGAGCACAGATACGCAGTATTTT. Protein: CASSLFQGASTDTQYF. Complete variable domain (other parts from reference TRBV5-1 and TRBJ2-3): KAGVTQTPRYLIKTRGQQVTLSCSPISGHRSVSWYQQTPGQGLQFLFEYFSETQRNKGNFPGRFSGRQFSNSRSEMNVSTLELGDSALYLCASSLFQGASTDTQYFGPGTRLTVL.

V is TRBV3-1 and J is TRBJ2-4, with D hard to call. The V and J ends lost 0 bases and 4 bases respectively, with 4 bases between them. The CDR3 has 13 residues. Germline-derived CDR1 and CDR2 are LGHDT and YNNKEL (reference sequence). The chain's CDR3 is CASSQDRKNIQYF. The CDR3 DNA is TGTGCCAGCAGCCAAGATCGGAAAAACATTCAGTACTTC.

Ten or more counts support this clonotype. This chain links TRBV25-1 with TRBJ1-3; no definite D call. Germline assignment: CDR1 MGHDK and CDR2 SYGVNS. Trimming pared 4 bases from V and 2 bases from J, leaving 18 bases between. The CDR3 sequence is 17 residues long. The CDR3 DNA reads TGTGCCAGCAGTGTACCCCGAGCAGACGGCCCTGGAAACACCATATATTTT. Translation: CASSVPRADGPGNTIYF.

This clonotype was counted ten times or more. The gene calls are TRBV7-2 and TRBJ2-7; 7 bases match TRBD1. The germline V gene encodes CDR1 SGHTA and CDR2 FQGNSA. V shed 3 bases, J shed 3 bases, and the junction held 5 bases outside the gene matches. The length of the CDR3 is 14 residues. CDR3 nucleotides: TGTGCCAGCAGCTTTGACAGGGCCCTCTACGAGCAGTACTTC. Residues: CASSFDRALYEQYF.

This clonotype was detected many times. The DNA for the CDR3 is TGTGCCTGGAGTGAAAGCAGGGGGACTGAAAAACTGTTTTTT. Protein: CAWSESRGTEKLFF. The chain joins TRBV30 to TRBJ1-4; 7 positions match TRBD1. J was trimmed by 7 bases and V by 1 base; bases with no gene match: 6. The CDR3 runs 14 residues. CDR1 and CDR2 (germline): GTSNPN, SVGIG (reference sequence).

This clonotype was seen at least ten times. V usage is TRBV7-2 and J usage is TRBJ2-4; 12 positions agree with TRBD2. The CDR3 extends over 19 amino acids. With 8 bases clipped from V and 0 bases from J, the junction kept 14 bases outside the gene matches. The germline gives CDR1 SGHTA, CDR2 FQGNSA. The CDR3 region is CASLQSGLAGGLAKNIQYF. CDR3 DNA: TGTGCCAGCCTTCAGAGCGGGCTAGCGGGGGGGCTAGCCAAAAACATTCAGTACTTC.

This clonotype was counted only a few times. The chain recombines TRBV11-2 with TRBJ2-5; 10 positions match TRBD2. V dropped 0 bases and J dropped 4; count of bases not matched to a gene: 14. The CDR3 has 19 residues. The germline V gene encodes CDR1 SGHAT and CDR2 FQNNGV. CDR3 in DNA: TGTGCCAGCAGCTTAGAAGGATGGAGCGGGGGGGGGCCGATAGAGACCCAGTACTTC. This codes for CASSLEGWSGGGPIETQYF.

Ten or more counts support this clonotype. The chain recombines TRBV7-2 with TRBJ2-5; D call uncertain. Germline V gene data show CDR1 as SGHTA and CDR2 as FQGNSA. The CDR3 is 11 residues long. Deletions cut 6 bases from V and 2 bases from J, with 4 bases between. The CDR3 is CASREQETQYF. The CDR3 bases are TGTGCCAGCAGAGAGCAAGAGACCCAGTACTTC. Full variable domain (missing parts from reference TRBV7-2 and TRBJ2-5): GAGVSQSPSNKVTEKGKDVELRCDPISGHTALYWYRQSLGQGLEFLIYFQGNSAPDKSGLPSDRFSAERTGGSVSTLTIQRTQQEDSAVYLCASREQETQYFGPGTRLLVL.

This clonotype was detected many times. J is TRBJ1-2 and V is TRBV30; D possibly corresponds to TRBD1 (5 bases). The CDR3 loop spans 15 amino acids. Per the germline V gene, CDR1 is GTSNPN and CDR2 is SVGIG (reference sequence). Trimming stripped 0 bases from V and 3 bases from J, with 14 bases between. CDR3 nucleotides: TGTGCCTGGAGTGTACCTGACAGACTTTACTATGGCTACACCTTC. This encodes CAWSVPDRLYYGYTF.

This clonotype has more than one count but fewer than ten. This rearrangement joins TRBV19 to TRBJ2-2; 7 bases agree with TRBD1. The CDR3 covers 16 residues. The germline V gene encodes CDR1 LNHDA and CDR2 SQIVND (reference sequence). J lost 13 bases, V lost 4 bases, and 18 bases had no gene match. CDR3 region: CASSTEKQGSPMGLFF. The CDR3 DNA follows: TGTGCCAGTAGTACCGAGAAACAGGGGTCTCCCATGGGGCTGTTTTTT.

This clonotype was found a few times. The chain joins TRBV6-6 to TRBJ1-1; 7 nucleotides align to TRBD1. This CDR3 region has 16 residues. V shed 7 bases and J 3 bases; nucleotides not matched to a gene: 14. From germline, CDR1 is MNHNY and CDR2 SVGAGI (reference sequence). The CDR3 loop reads CASTNRPGQGDTEAFF. The CDR3 nucleotides are TGTGCCAGCACCAACCGTCCCGGGCAGGGGGACACTGAAGCTTTCTTT.

This clonotype was counted ten times or more. In DNA form, the CDR3 reads TGTGCCAGCGGTAGGACAGGGAGGACAGATACGCAGTATTTT. Translating gives CASGRTGRTDTQYF. V is TRBV3-1 and J is TRBJ2-3; 8 bases fit TRBD1. Germline CDR1 LGHDT, CDR2 YNNKEL (reference sequence). The CDR3 is made up of 14 amino acids. Trimming at V came to 8 bases and at J to 3 bases, leaving 7 bases not matched to a gene.

This clonotype came up a few times. This sequence joins TRBV28 and TRBJ2-2, with a possible D match to TRBD1 (6 bases). The ends were cut back, 9 bases at V and 6 bases at J, with 17 bases in the middle. Germline V CDR1 and CDR2: MDHEN, SYDVKM. The CDR3 has 14 residues. CDR3 sequence (DNA): TGTGCCAGTTTGGACAGCGTCGGGGCCGGGGAGCTGTTTTTT. It specifies CASLDSVGAGELFF.

On this clonotype itself: A much more abundant neighbour one base away suggests this may be a read error. This sequence joins TRBV12-3 or TRBV12-4 and TRBJ1-6; D possibly corresponds to TRBD1 (6 bases). This CDR3 region has 14 residues. CDR3 amino acids: CASSFNRGGVPLRF. The CDR3 DNA follows: TGTGCCAGCAGTTTTAACAGAGGGGGGGTTCCCCTCCGCTTT.

In this sample, this clonotype turned up many times. This chain uses TRBV6-5 with TRBJ1-5; 7 positions agree with TRBD1. The V segment lost 6 bases and the J segment 5 bases; nucleotides outside the gene matches: 4. The CDR3 loop spans 13 amino acids. CDR1 is MNHEY and CDR2 is SVGAGI in the germline V gene. CDR3 residues: CASSQRGHQPQHF. CDR3 in DNA: TGTGCCAGCAGCCAAAGGGGGCATCAGCCCCAGCATTTT.

The chain joins TRBV20-1 to TRBJ2-3, with 7 nucleotides matching TRBD2. CDR3 length: 15 amino acids. Trimming at V came to 5 bases and at J to 2 bases, leaving 10 bases not matched to a gene. Germline-derived CDR1 and CDR2 are DFQATT and SNEGSKA (reference sequence). As DNA, the CDR3 is TGCAGTGCTGGGGACTACCAAAAACCCACAGATACGCAGTATTTT. Translating it yields CSAGDYQKPTDTQYF.

The sample holds many counts of this clonotype. This chain connects TRBV5-1 to TRBJ2-5, with D perhaps matching TRBD2 (6 bases). This CDR3 has 14 residues. The germline V and J ends were trimmed by 0 bases and 4 bases, with 10 bases remaining between them. CDR1 is SGHRS, CDR2 YFSETQ, per germline. CDR3 amino acids: CASSLAMGGETQYF. In DNA form, the CDR3 reads TGCGCCAGCAGCTTGGCAATGGGGGGAGAGACCCAGTACTTC.

The sample holds many counts of this clonotype. V is TRBV25-1 and J is TRBJ1-6; TRBD1 aligns across 8 bases. The V and J ends lost 6 bases and 9 bases, in that order; junction bases with no gene match: 4. Germline CDR1 and CDR2: MGHDK and SYGVNS. CDR3 length equals 13 residues. CDR3 region: CASSRDRTSPLHF. CDR3 bases: TGTGCCAGCAGCCGGGACAGGACTTCACCCCTCCACTTT.

This clonotype has a count of ten or more. The chain carries TRBV12-3 or TRBV12-4 and TRBJ1-1, with D possibly being TRBD1 (6 bases). CDR3 length: 15 amino acids. The germline V and J ends were trimmed by 7 bases and 4 bases, with 19 bases remaining between them. The CDR3 DNA reads as TGTGCCAGCACTCCGGGGGCCGGTTTAGGCACTGAAGCTTTCTTT. As protein: CASTPGAGLGTEAFF.

As regards this clonotype: A much larger clone is a single base away; this may be a read error. This chain connects TRBV20-1 to TRBJ2-7; the D gene is possibly TRBD2 (5 bases). The ends were cut back, 1 base at V and 7 bases at J, with 17 bases in the middle. Germline V gene sequence: CDR1 DFQATT, CDR2 SNEGSKA (reference sequence). The CDR3 spans 14 residues. The CDR3 protein is CSARGQASPREQYF. As DNA, the CDR3 is TGCAGTGCTAGAGGTCAGGCTAGCCCCCGAGAGCAGTACTTC.

This CDR3 reads CASSQGYGLGYTF. The CDR3 DNA sequence: TGTGCCAGCAGCCAAGGATACGGGCTTGGCTACACCTTC. The V call is TRBV14, the J call TRBJ1-2; no definite D call. The V gene lost 1 base and the J gene lost 7 bases, with 10 bases spanning the gap. The CDR3 is 13 residues long. The germline CDR1 and CDR2 sequences are SGHDN and FVKESK.

This clonotype was counted at least ten times. V usage is TRBV11-1 and J usage is TRBJ2-6; unclear D gene. The CDR3 totals 14 residues. The V end was cut by 5 bases, the J end by 2 bases, with 7 bases between. CDR1 is SGHAT, CDR2 FQDESV, per germline (reference sequence). CDR3 region: CASSPAAGANVLTF. In nucleotides, the CDR3 is TGTGCCAGCAGCCCTGCGGCTGGGGCCAACGTCCTGACTTTC.

Regarding this clonotype: Its ends do not fully match the called genes, so a read error is possible. This chain uses TRBV14 with TRBJ1-1; unclear D gene. Germline-derived CDR1 and CDR2 are SGHDN and FVKESK. This CDR3 comprises 13 residues. This chain's CDR3 is CASNQKGNTEAFF. The CDR3 coding sequence is TGTGCCAGCAACCAAAAAGGAAACACTGAAGCTTTCTTT.